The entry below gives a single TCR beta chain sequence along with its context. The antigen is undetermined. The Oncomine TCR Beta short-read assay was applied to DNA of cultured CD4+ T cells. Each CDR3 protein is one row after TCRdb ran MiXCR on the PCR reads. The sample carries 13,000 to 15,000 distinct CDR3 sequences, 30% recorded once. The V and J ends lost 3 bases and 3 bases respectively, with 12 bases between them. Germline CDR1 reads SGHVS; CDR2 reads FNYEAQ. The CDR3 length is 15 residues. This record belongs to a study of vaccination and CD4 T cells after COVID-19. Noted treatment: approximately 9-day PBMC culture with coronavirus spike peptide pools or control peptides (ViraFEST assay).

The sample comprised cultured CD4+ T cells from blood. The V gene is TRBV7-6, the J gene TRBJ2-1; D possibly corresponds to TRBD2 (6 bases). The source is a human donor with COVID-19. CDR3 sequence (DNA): TGTGCCAGCAGCTTGGAGGGGCTCGGCTACAATGAGCAGTTCTTC. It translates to CASSLEGLGYNEQFF.